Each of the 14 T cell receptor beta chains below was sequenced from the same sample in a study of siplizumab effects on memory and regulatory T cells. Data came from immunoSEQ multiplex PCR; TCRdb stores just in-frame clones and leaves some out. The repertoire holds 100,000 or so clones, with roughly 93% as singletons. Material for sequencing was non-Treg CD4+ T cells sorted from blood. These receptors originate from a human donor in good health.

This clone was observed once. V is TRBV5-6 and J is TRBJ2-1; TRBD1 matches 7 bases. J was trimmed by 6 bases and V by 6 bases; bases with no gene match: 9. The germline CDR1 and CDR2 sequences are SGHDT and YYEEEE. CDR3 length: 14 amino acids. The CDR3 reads CASNPGTVLNEQFF. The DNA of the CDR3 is TGTGCCAGCAATCCCGGGACAGTACTCAATGAGCAGTTCTTC.

The CDR3 sequence: CASNPSGTGTDTQYF. As DNA, the CDR3 is TGTGCCAGCAACCCCTCCGGGACAGGCACAGATACGCAGTATTTT. The gene calls are TRBV6-6 and TRBJ2-3; 7 nucleotides line up with TRBD1. Germline V gene lookup returns CDR1 MNHNY and CDR2 SVGAGI (reference sequence). The trim removed 7 bases at V and 1 base at J, leaving 8 bases unmatched. The CDR3 sequence is 15 residues long.

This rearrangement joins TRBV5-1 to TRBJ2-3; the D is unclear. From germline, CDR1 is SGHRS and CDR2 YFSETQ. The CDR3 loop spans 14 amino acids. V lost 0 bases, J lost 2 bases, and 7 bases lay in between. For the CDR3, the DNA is TGCGCCAGCAGCTTGGCAAGCGACACAGATACGCAGTATTTT. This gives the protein CASSLASDTDTQYF.

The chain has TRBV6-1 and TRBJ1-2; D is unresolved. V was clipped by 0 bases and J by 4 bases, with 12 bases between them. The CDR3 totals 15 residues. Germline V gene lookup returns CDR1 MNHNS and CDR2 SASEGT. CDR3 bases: TGTGCCAGCAGTGAAGCGTCGGCCCGAGGCTATGGCTACACCTTC. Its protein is CASSEASARGYGYTF.

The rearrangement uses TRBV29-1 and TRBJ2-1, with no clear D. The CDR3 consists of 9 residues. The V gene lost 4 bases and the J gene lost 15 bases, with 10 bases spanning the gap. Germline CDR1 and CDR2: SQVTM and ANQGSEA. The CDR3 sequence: CSVGVMRFF. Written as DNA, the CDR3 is TGCAGCGTTGGGGTGATGCGGTTCTTC.

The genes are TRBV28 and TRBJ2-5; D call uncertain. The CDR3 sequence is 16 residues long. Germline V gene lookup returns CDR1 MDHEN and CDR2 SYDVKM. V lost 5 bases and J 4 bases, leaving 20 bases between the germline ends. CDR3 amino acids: CASSQFRSQVGETQYF. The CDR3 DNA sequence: TGTGCCAGCAGTCAGTTCAGGAGCCAAGTTGGAGAGACCCAGTACTTC.

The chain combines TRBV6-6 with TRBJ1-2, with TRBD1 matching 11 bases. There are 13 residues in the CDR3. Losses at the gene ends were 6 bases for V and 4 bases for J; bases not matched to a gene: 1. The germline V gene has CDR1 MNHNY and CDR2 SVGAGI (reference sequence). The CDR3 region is CASRGQGGYGYTF. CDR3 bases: TGTGCCAGCAGGGGACAGGGGGGCTATGGCTACACCTTC.

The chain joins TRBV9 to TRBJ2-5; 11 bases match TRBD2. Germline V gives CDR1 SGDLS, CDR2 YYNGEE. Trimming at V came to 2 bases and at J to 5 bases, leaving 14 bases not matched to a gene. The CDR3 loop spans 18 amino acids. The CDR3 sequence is CASSVTSGGPTIGETQYF. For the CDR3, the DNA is TGTGCCAGCAGCGTCACTAGCGGGGGCCCCACAATCGGGGAGACCCAGTACTTC. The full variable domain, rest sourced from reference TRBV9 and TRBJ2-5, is DSGVTQTPKHLITATGQRVTLRCSPRSGDLSVYWYQQSLDQGLQFLIQYYNGEERAKGNILERFSAQQFPDLHSELNLSSLELGDSALYFCASSVTSGGPTIGETQYFGPGTRLLVL.

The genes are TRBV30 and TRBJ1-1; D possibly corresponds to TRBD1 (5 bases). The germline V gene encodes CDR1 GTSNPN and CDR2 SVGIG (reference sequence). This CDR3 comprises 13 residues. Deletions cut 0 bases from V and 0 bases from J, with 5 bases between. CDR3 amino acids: CAWSVQVNTEAFF. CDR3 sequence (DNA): TGTGCCTGGAGTGTACAGGTGAACACTGAAGCTTTCTTT.

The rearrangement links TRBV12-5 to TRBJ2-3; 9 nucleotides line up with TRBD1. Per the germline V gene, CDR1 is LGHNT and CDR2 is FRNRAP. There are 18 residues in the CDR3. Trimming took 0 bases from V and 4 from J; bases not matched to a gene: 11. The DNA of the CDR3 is TGTGCTAGTGGTTTGGTATGGGGACAGGGCCTTAACGCAGATACGCAGTATTTT. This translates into CASGLVWGQGLNADTQYF.

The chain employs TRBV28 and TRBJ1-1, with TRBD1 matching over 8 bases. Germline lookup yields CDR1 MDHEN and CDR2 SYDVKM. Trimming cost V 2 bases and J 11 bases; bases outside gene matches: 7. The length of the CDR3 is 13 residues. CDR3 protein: CASSLGQGRLAFF. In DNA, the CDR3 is TGTGCCAGCAGTTTAGGACAGGGAAGATTGGCTTTCTTT.

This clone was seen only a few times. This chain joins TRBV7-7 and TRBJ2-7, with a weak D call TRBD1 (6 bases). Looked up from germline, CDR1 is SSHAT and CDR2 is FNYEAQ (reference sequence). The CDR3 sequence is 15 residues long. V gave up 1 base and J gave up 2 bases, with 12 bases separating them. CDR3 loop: CASSLGAGTTYEQYF. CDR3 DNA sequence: TGTGCCAGCAGCTTAGGCGCAGGGACAACCTACGAGCAGTACTTC. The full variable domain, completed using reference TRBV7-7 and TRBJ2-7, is GAGVSQSPRYKVTKRGQDVTLRCDPISSHATLYWYQQALGQGPEFLTYFNYEAQPDKSGLPSDRFSAERPEGSISTLTIQRTEQRDSAMYRCASSLGAGTTYEQYFGPGTRLTVT.

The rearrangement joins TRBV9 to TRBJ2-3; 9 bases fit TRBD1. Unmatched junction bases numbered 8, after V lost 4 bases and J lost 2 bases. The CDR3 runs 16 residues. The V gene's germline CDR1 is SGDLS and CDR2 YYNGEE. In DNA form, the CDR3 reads TGTGCCAGCAGCCCCTTGGGGACAGGGAACACAGATACGCAGTATTTT. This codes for CASSPLGTGNTDTQYF.

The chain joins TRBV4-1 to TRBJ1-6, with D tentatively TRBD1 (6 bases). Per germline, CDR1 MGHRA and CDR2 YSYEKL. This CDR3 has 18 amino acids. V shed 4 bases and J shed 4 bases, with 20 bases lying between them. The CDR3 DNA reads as TGCGCCAGCAGCCCGCTTTTCGGACAGAGAATTTATAATTCACCCCTCCACTTT. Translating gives CASSPLFGQRIYNSPLHF.